The source of this T cell receptor beta chain is a study of PD-L1 blockade in urothelial cancer. On the study more broadly: Administration of atezolizumab to patients began in about 2014, at 1,200 mg intravenously every 3 weeks.

Synthetic TCR analog templates were added to each PCR reaction. Profiling relied on immunoSEQ multiplex PCR, and the TCRdb table lists in-frame clones only, not all of them. The table records about 24,000 clones, almost 85% of them present only once. The sequence was collected from a man in his 70s with urothelial cancer. The specimen was PBMCs, collected around atezolizumab (anti-PD-L1) treatment.

The CDR3 DNA reads TGTGCCATCAGTGAGCCCGATGCGGGATGGACTGAAGCTTTCTTT. This translates into CAISEPDAGWTEAFF. The gene calls are TRBV10-3 and TRBJ1-1; D is uncertain. Trimming stripped 2 bases from V and 5 bases from J, with 15 bases between. This CDR3 comprises 15 residues. Germline CDR1 reads ENHRY; CDR2 reads SYGVKD.